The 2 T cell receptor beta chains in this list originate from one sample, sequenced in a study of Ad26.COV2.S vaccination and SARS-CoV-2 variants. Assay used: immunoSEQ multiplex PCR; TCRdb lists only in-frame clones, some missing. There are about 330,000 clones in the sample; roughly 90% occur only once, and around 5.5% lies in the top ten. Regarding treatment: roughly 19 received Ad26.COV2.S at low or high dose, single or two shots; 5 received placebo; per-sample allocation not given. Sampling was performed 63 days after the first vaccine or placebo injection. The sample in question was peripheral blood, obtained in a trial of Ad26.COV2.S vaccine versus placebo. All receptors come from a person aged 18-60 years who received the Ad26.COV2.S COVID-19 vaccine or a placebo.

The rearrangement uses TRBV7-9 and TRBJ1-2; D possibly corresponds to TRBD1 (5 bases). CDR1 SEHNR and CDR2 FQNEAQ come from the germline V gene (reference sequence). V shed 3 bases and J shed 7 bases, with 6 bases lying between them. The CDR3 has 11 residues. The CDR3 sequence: CASSFQGGYTF. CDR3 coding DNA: TGTGCCAGCAGCTTCCAGGGTGGCTACACCTTC.

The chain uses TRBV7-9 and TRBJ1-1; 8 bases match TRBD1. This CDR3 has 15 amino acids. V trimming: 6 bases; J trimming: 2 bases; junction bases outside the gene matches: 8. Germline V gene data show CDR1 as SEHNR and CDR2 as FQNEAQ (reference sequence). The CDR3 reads CASRKRQGINTEAFF. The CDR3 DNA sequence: TGTGCCAGCAGAAAACGACAGGGGATTAACACTGAAGCTTTCTTT.